This T cell receptor beta chain was obtained from a study of shared clonotypes between healthy human individuals. There were no recent acute infections or vaccinations among the donors, who were healthy HIV-negative adults. Those who donated, Caucasian adults without exception, all lived in Nashville, Tennessee. Losses at the gene ends were 5 bases for V and 1 base for J; bases not matched to a gene: 10. The CDR3 covers 18 residues. Germline CDR1 reads SGHTA; CDR2 reads FQGNSA. This table comes from immunoSEQ multiplex PCR, and its TCRdb copy is limited to in-frame clones, with some not included. Here the sample spans millions of clones, just over 90% being singletons.

Sequenced: naive CD4+ T cells from PBMCs. Subset indicated: CD45RA+ positively selected. The sequence was obtained from a man between 18 and 35 years old in good health. Some clones in this sample may be carry-over from other donors' samples. This chain links TRBV7-2 with TRBJ2-3; 12 bases are a match to TRBD2. The CDR3 spells CASSTLAGGPSGTDTQYF. CDR3 bases: TGTGCCAGCAGCACCCTAGCGGGAGGGCCCTCTGGCACAGATACGCAGTATTTT. The variable domain in full, with the rest retrieved from reference TRBV7-2 and TRBJ2-3, is GAGVSQSPSNKVTEKGKDVELRCDPISGHTALYWYRQSLGQGLEFLIYFQGNSAPDKSGLPSDRFSAERTGGSVSTLTIQRTQQEDSAVYLCASSTLAGGPSGTDTQYFGPGTRLTVL.